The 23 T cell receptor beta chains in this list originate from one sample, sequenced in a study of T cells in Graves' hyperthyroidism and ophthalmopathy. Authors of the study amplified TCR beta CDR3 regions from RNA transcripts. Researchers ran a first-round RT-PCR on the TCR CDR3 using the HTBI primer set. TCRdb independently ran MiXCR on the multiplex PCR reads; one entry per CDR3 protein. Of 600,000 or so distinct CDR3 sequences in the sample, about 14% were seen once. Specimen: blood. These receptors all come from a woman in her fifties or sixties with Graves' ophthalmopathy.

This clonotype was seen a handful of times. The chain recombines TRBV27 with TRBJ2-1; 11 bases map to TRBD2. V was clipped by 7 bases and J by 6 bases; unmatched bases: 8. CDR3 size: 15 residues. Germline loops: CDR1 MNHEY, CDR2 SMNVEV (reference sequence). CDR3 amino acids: CASKVLAGVTNEQFF. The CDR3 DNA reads TGTGCCAGCAAAGTACTAGCGGGAGTTACCAATGAGCAGTTCTTC.

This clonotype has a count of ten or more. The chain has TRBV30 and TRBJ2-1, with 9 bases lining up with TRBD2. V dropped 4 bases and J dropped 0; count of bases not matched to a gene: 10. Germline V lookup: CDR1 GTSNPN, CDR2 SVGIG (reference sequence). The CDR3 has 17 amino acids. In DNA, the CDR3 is TGTGCCTGGACCACCTTAGCGGGAGTTAGCTCCTACAATGAGCAGTTCTTC. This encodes CAWTTLAGVSSYNEQFF.

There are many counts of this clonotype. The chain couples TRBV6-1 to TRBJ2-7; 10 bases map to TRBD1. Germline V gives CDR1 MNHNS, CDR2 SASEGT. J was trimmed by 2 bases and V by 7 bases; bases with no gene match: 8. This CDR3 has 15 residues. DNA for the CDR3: TGTGCCAGCACCTCCGGGGACAGGGGAGCCTACGAGCAGTACTTC. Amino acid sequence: CASTSGDRGAYEQYF.

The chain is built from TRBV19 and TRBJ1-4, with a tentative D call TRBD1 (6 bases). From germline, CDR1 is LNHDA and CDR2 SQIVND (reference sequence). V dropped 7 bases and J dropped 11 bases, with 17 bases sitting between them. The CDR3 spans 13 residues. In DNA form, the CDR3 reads TGTGCCAGTATGAATTGGGGGCGCGGGAAACTGTTTTTT. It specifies CASMNWGRGKLFF.

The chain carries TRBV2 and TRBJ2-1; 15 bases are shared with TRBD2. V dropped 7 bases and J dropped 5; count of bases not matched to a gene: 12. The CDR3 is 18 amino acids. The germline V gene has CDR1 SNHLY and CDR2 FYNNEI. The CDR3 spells CASNPGLAGGPHDNEQFF. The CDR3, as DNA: TGTGCCAGCAACCCCGGACTAGCGGGAGGGCCACACGACAATGAGCAGTTCTTC.

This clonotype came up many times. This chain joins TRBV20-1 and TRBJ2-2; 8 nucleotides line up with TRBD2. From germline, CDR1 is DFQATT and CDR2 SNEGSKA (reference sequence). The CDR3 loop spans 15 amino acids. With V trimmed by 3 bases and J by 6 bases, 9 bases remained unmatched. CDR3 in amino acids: CSARSGGRRSGELFF. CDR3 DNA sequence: TGCAGTGCTAGGAGCGGCGGGAGGCGCTCCGGGGAGCTGTTTTTT.

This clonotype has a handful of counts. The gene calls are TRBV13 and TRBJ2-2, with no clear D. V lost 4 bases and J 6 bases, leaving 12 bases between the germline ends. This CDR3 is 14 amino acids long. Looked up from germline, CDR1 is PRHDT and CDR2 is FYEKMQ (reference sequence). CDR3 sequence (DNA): TGTGCCAGCAGCTACCGCAACAGAGCCGGGGAGCTGTTTTTT. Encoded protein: CASSYRNRAGELFF.

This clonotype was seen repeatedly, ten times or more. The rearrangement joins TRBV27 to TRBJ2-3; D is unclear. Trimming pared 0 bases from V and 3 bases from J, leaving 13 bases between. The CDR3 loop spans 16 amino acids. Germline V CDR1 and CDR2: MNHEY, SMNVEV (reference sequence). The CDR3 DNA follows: TGTGCCAGCAGTTTATCGAGGCTGGGGAAAACAGATACGCAGTATTTT. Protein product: CASSLSRLGKTDTQYF.

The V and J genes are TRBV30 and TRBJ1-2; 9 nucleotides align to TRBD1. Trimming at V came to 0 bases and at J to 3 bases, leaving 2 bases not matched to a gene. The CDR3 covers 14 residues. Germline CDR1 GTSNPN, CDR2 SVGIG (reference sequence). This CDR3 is CAWSVGTGYYGYTF. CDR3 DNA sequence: TGTGCCTGGAGTGTTGGGACAGGGTACTATGGCTACACCTTC.

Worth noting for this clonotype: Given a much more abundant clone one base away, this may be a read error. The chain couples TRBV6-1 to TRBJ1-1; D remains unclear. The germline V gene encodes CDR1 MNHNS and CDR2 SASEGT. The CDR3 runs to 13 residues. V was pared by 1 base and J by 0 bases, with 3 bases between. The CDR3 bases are TGTGCCAGCAGTGAAGAGATGAACACTGAAGCTTTCTTT. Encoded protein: CASSEEMNTEAFF.

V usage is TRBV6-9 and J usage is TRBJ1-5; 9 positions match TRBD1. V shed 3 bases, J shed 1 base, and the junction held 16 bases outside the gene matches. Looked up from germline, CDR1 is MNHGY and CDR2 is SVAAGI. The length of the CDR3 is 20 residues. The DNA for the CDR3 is TGTGCCAGCAGTTACGATGGGCCGGGACAGGGATTTATCAGCAATCAGCCCCAGCATTTT. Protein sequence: CASSYDGPGQGFISNQPQHF.

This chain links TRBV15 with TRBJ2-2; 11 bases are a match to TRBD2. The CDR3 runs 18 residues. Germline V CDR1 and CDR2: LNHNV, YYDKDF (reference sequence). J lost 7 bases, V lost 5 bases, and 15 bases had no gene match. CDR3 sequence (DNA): TGTGCCACCAGCCGAGTTCCCCAACTAGCGGGAGACGGCGGGGAGCTGTTTTTT. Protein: CATSRVPQLAGDGGELFF.

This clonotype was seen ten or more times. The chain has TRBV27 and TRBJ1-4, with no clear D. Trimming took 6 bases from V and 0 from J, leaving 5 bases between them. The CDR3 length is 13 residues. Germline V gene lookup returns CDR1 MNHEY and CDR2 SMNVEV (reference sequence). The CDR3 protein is CASSLTTNEKLFF. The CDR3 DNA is TGTGCCAGCAGCCTAACAACTAATGAAAAACTGTTTTTT.

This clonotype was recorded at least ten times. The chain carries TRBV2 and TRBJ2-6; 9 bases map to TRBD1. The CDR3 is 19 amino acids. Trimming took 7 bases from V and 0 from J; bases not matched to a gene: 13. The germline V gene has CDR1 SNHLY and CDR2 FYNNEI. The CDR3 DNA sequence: TGTGCCAGCATTTTAAGAGGGGGGACAGGGCCCTCTGGGGCCAACGTCCTGACTTTC. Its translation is CASILRGGTGPSGANVLTF.

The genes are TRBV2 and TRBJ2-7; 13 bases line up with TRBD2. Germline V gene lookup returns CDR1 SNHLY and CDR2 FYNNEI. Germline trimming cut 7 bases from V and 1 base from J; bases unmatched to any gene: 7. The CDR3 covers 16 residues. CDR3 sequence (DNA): TGTGCCAGCACCCGGACTAGCGGGAGTTCGTCCTACGAGCAGTACTTC. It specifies CASTRTSGSSSYEQYF.

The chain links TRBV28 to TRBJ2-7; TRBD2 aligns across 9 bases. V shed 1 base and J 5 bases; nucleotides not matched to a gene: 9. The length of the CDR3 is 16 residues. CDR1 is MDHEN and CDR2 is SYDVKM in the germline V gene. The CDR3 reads CASSLYRGASGNEQYF. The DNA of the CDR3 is TGTGCCAGCAGTTTATACCGGGGGGCTAGCGGGAACGAGCAGTACTTC.

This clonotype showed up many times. The CDR3 nucleotides read TGTGCCAGCAGCAAAGTGGCGAACACTGAAGCTTTCTTT. As protein: CASSKVANTEAFF. The J gene is TRBJ1-1, the V gene TRBV6-1; no firm D call. Deletions cut 6 bases from V and 1 base from J, with 9 bases between. The CDR3 is made up of 13 amino acids. Germline loops: CDR1 MNHNS, CDR2 SASEGT.

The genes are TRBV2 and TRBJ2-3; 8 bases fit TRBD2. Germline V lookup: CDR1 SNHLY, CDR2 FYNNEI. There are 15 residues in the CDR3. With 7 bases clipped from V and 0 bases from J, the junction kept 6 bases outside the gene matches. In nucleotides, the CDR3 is TGTGCCAGCATGAGACTAGCGACTAGCACAGATACGCAGTATTTT. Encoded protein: CASMRLATSTDTQYF.

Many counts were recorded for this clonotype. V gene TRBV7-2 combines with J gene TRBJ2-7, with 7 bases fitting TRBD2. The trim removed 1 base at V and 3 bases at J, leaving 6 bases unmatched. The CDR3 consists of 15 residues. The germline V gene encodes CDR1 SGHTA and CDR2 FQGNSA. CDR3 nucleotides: TGTGCCAGCAGCTTAGGAGGCGGACTAGTCTACGAGCAGTACTTC. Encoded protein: CASSLGGGLVYEQYF.

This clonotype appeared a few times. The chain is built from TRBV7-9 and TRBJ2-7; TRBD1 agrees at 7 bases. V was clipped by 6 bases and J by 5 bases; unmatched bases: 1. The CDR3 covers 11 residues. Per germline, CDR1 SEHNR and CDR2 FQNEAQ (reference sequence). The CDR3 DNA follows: TGTGCCAGCAGACAGGGGCACGAGCAGTACTTC. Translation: CASRQGHEQYF.

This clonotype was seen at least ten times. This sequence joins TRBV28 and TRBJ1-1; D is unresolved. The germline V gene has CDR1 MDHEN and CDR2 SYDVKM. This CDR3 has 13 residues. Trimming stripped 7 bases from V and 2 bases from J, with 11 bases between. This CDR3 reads CASTASINTEAFF. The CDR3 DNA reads TGTGCCAGCACCGCAAGTATCAACACTGAAGCTTTCTTT. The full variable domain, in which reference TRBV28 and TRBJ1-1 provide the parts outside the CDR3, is DVKVTQSSRYLVKRTGEKVFLECVQDMDHENMFWYRQDPGLGLRLIYFSYDVKMKEKGDIPEGYSVSREKKERFSLILESASTNQTSMYLCASTASINTEAFFGQGTRLTVV.

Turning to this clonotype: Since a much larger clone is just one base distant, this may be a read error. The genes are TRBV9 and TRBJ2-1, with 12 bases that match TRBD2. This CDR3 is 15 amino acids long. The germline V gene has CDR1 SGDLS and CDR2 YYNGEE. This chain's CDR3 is CASSQTSGRLNEPFF. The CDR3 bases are TGTGCCAGCAGCCAGACTAGCGGGAGACTCAATGAGCCGTTCTTC.

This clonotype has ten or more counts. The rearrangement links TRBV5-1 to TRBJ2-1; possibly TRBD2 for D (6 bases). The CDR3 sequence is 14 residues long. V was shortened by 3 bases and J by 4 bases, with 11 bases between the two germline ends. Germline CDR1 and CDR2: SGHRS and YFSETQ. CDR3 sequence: CASSSGTRYNEQFF. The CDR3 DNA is TGCGCCAGCAGCTCCGGGACTCGTTACAATGAGCAGTTCTTC.